Following are 16 T cell receptor beta chains from one sample sequenced in a study of T cell repertoires in cytomegalovirus infection. TCRdb re-called the reads with MiXCR, one entry per CDR3 protein. The table shows about 890,000 distinct CDR3 sequences, with approximately 31% occurring only once. These TCRs are of unknown antigen specificity. The sequencing used cultured CD8+ T cells from PBMCs, collected from culture after CMV antigen stimulation. These receptors were obtained from a human donor in good health (CMV status not recorded). Some clones in this sample may be carry-over from other donors' samples.

This clonotype was counted only a few times. The rearrangement uses TRBV6-2 or TRBV6-3 and TRBJ2-1, with D hard to call. CDR3 length: 13 residues. The V end lost 5 bases, the J end lost 5 bases, and 10 bases lay between the germline ends. CDR1 is MNHEY, CDR2 SVGEGT, per germline. The DNA for the CDR3 is TGTGCCAGCAGTGGAACAGACAACAATGAGCAGTTCTTC. This encodes CASSGTDNNEQFF.

V gene TRBV27 combines with J gene TRBJ1-1; 7 nucleotides match TRBD1. The CDR3 is made up of 14 amino acids. Germline trimming cut 4 bases from V and 6 bases from J; bases unmatched to any gene: 8. Germline-derived CDR1 and CDR2 are MNHEY and SMNVEV (reference sequence). CDR3 sequence (DNA): TGTGCCAGCAGTTACGGGACAGAGACCTCTGAAGCTTTCTTT. Its protein is CASSYGTETSEAFF.

The chain joins TRBV20-1 to TRBJ2-1; 8 bases agree with TRBD1. Germline trimming cut 5 bases from V and 5 bases from J; bases unmatched to any gene: 11. The germline CDR1 and CDR2 sequences are DFQATT and SNEGSKA (reference sequence). The CDR3 runs to 15 residues. DNA of the CDR3: TGCAGTGCTCGCCAGGGGGCAAGCCTCAACAATGAGCAGTTCTTC. Encoded protein: CSARQGASLNNEQFF.

This clonotype occurred a few times. This sequence joins TRBV12-3 or TRBV12-4 and TRBJ2-5, with TRBD2 as a possible D gene (7 bases). This CDR3 region has 14 residues. Trimming shortened V by 4 bases and J by 2 bases, and 11 bases separated the two germline ends. The CDR3 DNA sequence: TGTGCCAGCAGTTGGGGGGGGCTTCAAGAGACCCAGTACTTC. This codes for CASSWGGLQETQYF.

Turning to this clonotype: An end of the junction does not agree with germline; a read error may underlie this. The V gene is TRBV12-3 or TRBV12-4, the J gene TRBJ1-2, with D possibly TRBD1 on 6 matching bases. The CDR3 consists of 15 residues. The CDR3 DNA is TGTGCCAGCAGTTTATATAACAGGGTCGACTATAGCTACACCTTC. Protein product: CASSLYNRVDYSYTF.

Only a few counts were recorded for this clonotype. V and J are TRBV6-5 and TRBJ2-6; 8 nucleotides match TRBD1. The germline V gene has CDR1 MNHEY and CDR2 SVGAGI. The CDR3 totals 16 residues. The trim removed 10 bases at V and 1 base at J, leaving 9 bases unmatched. The CDR3 DNA is TGTGCCACCGCGGGACAGGCTGAATCTGGGGCCAACGTCCTGACTTTC. Protein: CATAGQAESGANVLTF.

The rearrangement uses TRBV10-3 and TRBJ2-7; TRBD1 agrees at 7 bases. The CDR3 is 15 residues long. Trimming removed 2 bases from V and 4 bases from J; junction bases left unmatched: 8. The germline CDR1 and CDR2 sequences are ENHRY and SYGVKD. The CDR3 spells CAISERTGMGYEQYV. DNA for the CDR3: TGTGCCATCAGTGAGAGGACAGGAATGGGGTACGAGCAGTACGTC.

This clonotype was counted a single time. V gene TRBV27 combines with J gene TRBJ2-1; 9 nucleotides align to TRBD2. V lost 10 bases and J lost 1; bases outside the gene matches: 5. CDR3 length equals 14 residues. CDR1 is MNHEY and CDR2 is SMNVEV in the germline V gene (reference sequence). In DNA, the CDR3 is TGTGCCACCACAGCGGGGGGATCCTACAATGAGCAGTTCTTC. Protein product: CATTAGGSYNEQFF.

The chain carries TRBV2 and TRBJ1-3; 7 positions match TRBD1. V was clipped by 5 bases and J by 3 bases; unmatched bases: 16. Germline assignment: CDR1 SNHLY and CDR2 FYNNEI. CDR3 length equals 18 residues. The CDR3 DNA follows: TGTGCCAGCAGTCCTAACGCTCTAACAGGGGATTTTGGAAACACCATATATTTT. Its protein is CASSPNALTGDFGNTIYF.

The DNA of the CDR3 is TGTGCCAGCAGCGGAGGGACAGGGAGGCGCAATGAGCAGTTCTTC. Translating it yields CASSGGTGRRNEQFF. The rearrangement joins TRBV11-2 to TRBJ2-1, with 9 bases fitting TRBD1. Germline trimming cut 5 bases from V and 6 bases from J; bases unmatched to any gene: 8. This CDR3 spans 15 amino acids. Germline CDR1 and CDR2: SGHAT and FQNNGV.

The rearrangement joins TRBV25-1 to TRBJ2-3, with D hard to call. The germline V gene encodes CDR1 MGHDK and CDR2 SYGVNS. The V and J ends lost 2 bases and 2 bases respectively, with 8 bases between them. The CDR3 runs to 14 residues. The CDR3 here is CASSERRATDTQYF. CDR3 nucleotides: TGTGCCAGCAGTGAACGACGGGCCACAGATACGCAGTATTTT.

The genes are TRBV27 and TRBJ1-5; 8 bases are shared with TRBD1. The J segment lost 6 bases and the V segment lost 0 bases, leaving 7 bases of the junction unmatched. This CDR3 contains 16 residues. CDR1 and CDR2 from the germline V gene are MNHEY and SMNVEV (reference sequence). CDR3: CASSLSGQGFAQPQHF. The DNA for the CDR3 is TGTGCCAGCAGTTTATCCGGACAGGGCTTTGCTCAGCCCCAGCATTTT.

The chain has TRBV7-6 and TRBJ2-7; 8 nucleotides line up with TRBD2. The ends lost 0 bases at V and 2 bases at J; junction bases unmatched: 3. Germline V gene data show CDR1 as SGHVS and CDR2 as FNYEAQ. The CDR3 runs 15 residues. The CDR3 reads CASSLASGGPYEQYV. The CDR3 nucleotides are TGTGCCAGCAGCTTAGCGAGCGGGGGCCCCTACGAGCAGTACGTC.

This clonotype was detected a few times. The rearrangement uses TRBV4-2 and TRBJ1-5; D is ambiguous. This CDR3 contains 16 residues. With 0 bases removed from V and 0 bases from J, the gap between germline ends came to 9 bases. Germline V gene sequence: CDR1 LGHNA, CDR2 YNFKEQ. The CDR3 bases are TGTGCCAGCAGCCAAGAAGACGGATATAGCAATCAGCCCCAGCATTTT. Amino acids: CASSQEDGYSNQPQHF.

This clonotype has a handful of counts. This chain links TRBV7-9 with TRBJ1-1; D not certain. Germline V CDR1 and CDR2: SEHNR, FQNEAQ (reference sequence). There are 11 residues in the CDR3. V was clipped by 4 bases and J by 7 bases, with 7 bases between them. This chain's CDR3 is CASSSAFEAFF. The CDR3 nucleotides are TGTGCCAGCAGCTCCGCCTTTGAAGCTTTCTTT. The full variable domain, rest sourced from reference TRBV7-9 and TRBJ1-1, is DTGVSQNPRHKITKRGQNVTFRCDPISEHNRLYWYRQTLGQGPEFLTYFQNEAQLEKSRLLSDRFSAERPKGSFSTLEIQRTEQGDSAMYLCASSSAFEAFFGQGTRLTVV.

The rearrangement links TRBV4-1 to TRBJ2-1; D assignment may be TRBD1 or TRBD2 (6 bases each). Trimming cost V 4 bases and J 8 bases, with 15 bases left between them. The CDR3 loop spans 14 amino acids. Germline CDR1 reads MGHRA; CDR2 reads YSYEKL. DNA for the CDR3: TGCGCCAGCAGCCGCGTGGGGGGCCGCGATGAGCAGTTCTTC. Its protein is CASSRVGGRDEQFF.